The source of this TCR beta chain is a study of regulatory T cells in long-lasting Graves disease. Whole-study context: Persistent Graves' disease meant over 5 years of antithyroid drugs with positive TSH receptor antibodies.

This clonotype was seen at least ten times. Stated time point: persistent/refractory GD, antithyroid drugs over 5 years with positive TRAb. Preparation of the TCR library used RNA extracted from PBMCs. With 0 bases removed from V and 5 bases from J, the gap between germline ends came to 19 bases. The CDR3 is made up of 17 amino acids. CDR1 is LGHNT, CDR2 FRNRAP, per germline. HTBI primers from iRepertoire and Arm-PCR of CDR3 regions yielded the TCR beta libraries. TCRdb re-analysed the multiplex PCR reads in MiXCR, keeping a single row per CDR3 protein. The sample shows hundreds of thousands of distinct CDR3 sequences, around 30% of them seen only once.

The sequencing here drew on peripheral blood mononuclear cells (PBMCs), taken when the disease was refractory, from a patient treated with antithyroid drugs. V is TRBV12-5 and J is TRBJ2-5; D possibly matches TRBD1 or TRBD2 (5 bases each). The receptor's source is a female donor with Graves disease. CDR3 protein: CASGLVRGMAGMETQYF. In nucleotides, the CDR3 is TGTGCTAGTGGTTTGGTGAGAGGGATGGCAGGGATGGAGACCCAGTACTTC. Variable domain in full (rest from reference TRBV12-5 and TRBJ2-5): DARVTQTPRHKVTEMGQEVTMRCQPILGHNTVFWYRQTMMQGLELLAYFRNRAPLDDSGMPKDRFSAEMPDATLATLKIQPSEPRDSAVYFCASGLVRGMAGMETQYFGPGTRLLVL.